This is a list of T cell receptor beta chains from one sample in a study of preoperative IRX-2 immunotherapy in early breast cancer. The data were produced by immunoSEQ multiplex PCR, yet TCRdb's version contains in-frame clones alone and is incomplete. This sample carries tens of thousands of clones, approximately 78% of them seen once, and the ten largest clones take roughly 1.4%. Specimen: lymph node tissue, collected after IRX-2 immunotherapy. These receptors originate from a human donor with breast cancer. CDR3s include the opening cysteine and the closing phenylalanine or tryptophan. A D gene is named only where the DNA matches it firmly. Not every row has a clone size; where given, it reads once, few, many or a size class.

TGTGCCAGCAGACAGCAGCTGAACACTGAAGCTTTCTTT CASRQQLNTEAFF NA 13 TRBJ1-1 TRBV6-8 once
TGTGCCACCAGCAGAGGCTGGGCGAGCTCTGGGGCCAACGTCCTGACTTTC CATSRGWASSGANVLTF NA 17 TRBJ2-6 TRBV15 NA
TGTGCCAGCAGTGTAGGAATCGGCTATGGCTACACCTTC CASSVGIGYGYTF NA 13 TRBJ1-2 TRBV2 NA
TGCGCCAGCAGTGATCAGGGGAACACTGAAGCTTTCTTT CASSDQGNTEAFF NA 13 TRBJ1-1 TRBV10-2 NA
TGTGCCAGCAGCTCCCGCAGGGCGACCACAGATACGCAGTATTTT CASSSRRATTDTQYF NA 15 TRBJ2-3 TRBV6-8 NA
TGTGCCAGCAGTTTAGGGAGTCAGCCCCAGCATTTT CASSLGSQPQHF NA 12 TRBJ1-5 TRBV28 NA
TGTGCCAGCAGCCTACAGCTCAACACTGAAGCTTTCTTT CASSLQLNTEAFF NA 13 TRBJ1-1 TRBV7-2 NA
TGTGCCAGCAGTTTTTCCGGGACAGCGGAGACCCAGTACTTC CASSFSGTAETQYF TRBD1 14 TRBJ2-5 TRBV28 NA
TGTGCCATCAGGCCACAGGGGGCGCGGAACTATGGCTACACCTTC CAIRPQGARNYGYTF TRBD1 15 TRBJ1-2 TRBV6-8 NA
TGTGCCAGCAGTCCCCAGGGGGGGTATACTGAAGCTTTCTTT CASSPQGGYTEAFF TRBD1 14 TRBJ1-1 TRBV6-8 once
TGTGCCAGCAGCTTATCTCCGATCATGAACACTGAAGCTTTCTTT CASSLSPIMNTEAFF NA 15 TRBJ1-1 TRBV11-3 NA
TGTGCCAGTATAAAAATGGCGGGTTCTGTAGGGAACACCGGGGAGCTGTTTTTT CASIKMAGSVGNTGELFF NA 18 TRBJ2-2 TRBV19 NA
TGCAGCGCTGGGACAGGGCGCATGAACACTGAAGCTTTCTTT CSAGTGRMNTEAFF TRBD1 14 TRBJ1-1 TRBV29-1 NA
TGTGCCAGCAGTTTTTATGGGGATAATGAAAAACTGTTTTTT CASSFYGDNEKLFF NA 14 TRBJ1-4 TRBV28 NA
TGTGCCACCAGCAGGGGTGGGGTGGCAGATACGCAGTATTTT CATSRGGVADTQYF NA 14 TRBJ2-3 TRBV15 few
TGTGCTAGTGGTTTGATAGCCCAGGGCTATGAGCAGTTCTTC CASGLIAQGYEQFF NA 14 TRBJ2-1 TRBV12-5 once
TGTGCCAGCAGTGAAGCGCCTCCAGACGAAGCTTTCTTT CASSEAPPDEAFF NA 13 TRBJ1-1 TRBV2 NA
TGTGCCAGTAGTGCCAGGGTTGCAGATACGCAGTATTTT CASSARVADTQYF NA 13 TRBJ2-3 TRBV19 NA
TGCGCCAGCAGCTTGGAAACAGGGGGACCCAATGAGCAGTTCTTC CASSLETGGPNEQFF TRBD1 15 TRBJ2-1 TRBV5-1 NA
TGTGCCAGCAGTGTTCGCCTAGGCTCCGAGCAGTTCTTC CASSVRLGSEQFF NA 13 TRBJ2-1 TRBV25-1 NA
TGTGCCAGCAGTTCATCGGGACAGGGGATTTCACCCCTCCACTTT CASSSSGQGISPLHF TRBD1 15 TRBJ1-6 TRBV6-8 NA
TGTGCCACCAGCAGTGTAGCCCTGCCGATTCGTGAAAACACCATATATTTT CATSSVALPIRENTIYF NA 17 TRBJ1-3 TRBV15 NA
TGTGCCAGCACCCATAGAGCCCCGGGACAGATGAACACTGAAGCTTTCTTT CASTHRAPGQMNTEAFF TRBD1 17 TRBJ1-1 TRBV11-3 few
TGTGCCAGCCGACTAGCGGGGGCCCTCTCCTACGAGCAGTACTTC CASRLAGALSYEQYF TRBD2 15 TRBJ2-7 TRBV19 NA
TGTGCCTGGCCCCCCGGGACAGGGAGGAATAGCAATCAGCCCCAGCATTTT CAWPPGTGRNSNQPQHF TRBD1 17 TRBJ1-5 TRBV30 once
TGCGCCAGCAGCACAGGGGGCCGGTCACCCCTCCACTTT CASSTGGRSPLHF TRBD1 13 TRBJ1-6 TRBV10-2 once
TGTGCCAGTAGTACAGGGGGGGAGACCCAGTACTTC CASSTGGETQYF NA 12 TRBJ2-5 TRBV19 NA
TGTGCCAGCAGTGAAGTGTTTGCTGAAGCTTTCTTT CASSEVFAEAFF NA 12 TRBJ1-1 TRBV6-1 few
TGTGCCAGTAGCAAAGCGGGACAGTACAACTATGGCTACACCTTC CASSKAGQYNYGYTF TRBD1 15 TRBJ1-2 TRBV19 NA
TGTGCCAGCTCACCATCGATGGGACAGCACAATGAGCAGTTCTTC CASSPSMGQHNEQFF TRBD1 15 TRBJ2-1 TRBV18 NA
TGTGCCTGGAGTAAGGGCGGGGTGAACACCGGGGAGCTGTTTTTT CAWSKGGVNTGELFF NA 15 TRBJ2-2 TRBV30 NA
TGTGCCAGCTTACCGACCCGGGACAGGGAGGGCTACACCTTC CASLPTRDREGYTF TRBD1 14 TRBJ1-2 TRBV18 NA
TGTGCCAGCAGCCTAGGGAGTTATAATTCACCCCTCCACTTT CASSLGSYNSPLHF NA 14 TRBJ1-6 TRBV14 NA
TGCAGCGTTTCAGGGGACAGGGGTAGCTATGGCTACACCTTC CSVSGDRGSYGYTF TRBD1 14 TRBJ1-2 TRBV29-1 NA
TGTGCCAGTGCTCTAAGGGACACTGAAGCTTTCTTT CASALRDTEAFF NA 12 TRBJ1-1 TRBV18 NA
TGTGCCAGCAGTCTAGGCGGGACAGTAATACCCGAAGCTTTCTTT CASSLGGTVIPEAFF TRBD1 15 TRBJ1-1 TRBV7-6 NA
TGCGCCAGCAGCCAAGATAGAGGCAGGGAAGCTTTCTTT CASSQDRGREAFF NA 13 TRBJ1-1 TRBV4-1 NA
TGTGCCAGCAGTTCCCCCCGGAAGACAATGAACACTGAAGCTTTCTTT CASSSPRKTMNTEAFF NA 16 TRBJ1-1 TRBV6-8 NA
TGCAGCGTTGGTCCCGGACAGGGAAAGTTCGGTTACACCTTC CSVGPGQGKFGYTF TRBD1 14 TRBJ1-2 TRBV29-1 NA
TGTGCCTGGAGTGTACAGTTTCAAAGGGATGAGCAGTTCTTC CAWSVQFQRDEQFF NA 14 TRBJ2-1 TRBV30 NA
TGTGCCTGGAGTGGGTCCGGGGGTGAGCAGTACTTC CAWSGSGGEQYF NA 12 TRBJ2-7 TRBV30 NA
TGCAGCGTTGAAGGGACTAGCGGGGGCTACGAGCAGTACTTC CSVEGTSGGYEQYF TRBD2 14 TRBJ2-7 TRBV29-1 NA
TGTGCCAGTAGTCCCGGGACCCTAGGGAAAGATACGCAGTATTTT CASSPGTLGKDTQYF NA 15 TRBJ2-3 TRBV19 NA